This TCR beta chain comes out of a study of shared clonotypes between healthy human individuals. Study findings and constraints: Among donors, the sharing of clonotypes was expected to be influenced by sequencing depth. Among non-shared clonotypes, generation probabilities were lower than among those shared by all four donors.

Trimming cost V 4 bases and J 14 bases, with 19 bases left between them. Germline V gene sequence: CDR1 SEHNR, CDR2 FQNEAQ (reference sequence). The CDR3 extends over 13 amino acids. A CD45RA-negative memory subset and a CD45RA+ naive subset were separated from the CD4+ cells. On this clone itself: The antigen is undetermined.

Splitting of each subset's genomic DNA was done evenly across several immunoSEQ plates. This table comes from immunoSEQ multiplex PCR, and its TCRdb copy is limited to in-frame clones, with some not included. The data contain over a million clones, approximately 98.5% of them singletons. The sample comprised naive CD4+ T cells sorted from blood. Subset given: CD45RA+ positively selected. This TCR was sampled from a man aged 25 to 45 in good health. The chain has TRBV7-9 and TRBJ2-3; possibly TRBD1 or TRBD2 for D (5 bases each). CDR3 nucleotides: TGTGCCAGCAGCTCCGAGGGGTTCGGCCCTAGGTATTTT. Encoded protein: CASSSEGFGPRYF.